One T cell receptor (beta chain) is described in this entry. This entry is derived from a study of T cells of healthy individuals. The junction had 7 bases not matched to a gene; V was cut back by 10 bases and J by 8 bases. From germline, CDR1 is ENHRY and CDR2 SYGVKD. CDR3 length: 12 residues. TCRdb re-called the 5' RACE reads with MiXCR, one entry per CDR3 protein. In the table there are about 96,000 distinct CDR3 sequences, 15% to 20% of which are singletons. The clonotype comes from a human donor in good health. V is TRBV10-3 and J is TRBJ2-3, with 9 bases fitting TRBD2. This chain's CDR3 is CATETSGATQYF. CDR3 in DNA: TGTGCCACCGAGACTAGCGGAGCTACGCAGTATTTT.